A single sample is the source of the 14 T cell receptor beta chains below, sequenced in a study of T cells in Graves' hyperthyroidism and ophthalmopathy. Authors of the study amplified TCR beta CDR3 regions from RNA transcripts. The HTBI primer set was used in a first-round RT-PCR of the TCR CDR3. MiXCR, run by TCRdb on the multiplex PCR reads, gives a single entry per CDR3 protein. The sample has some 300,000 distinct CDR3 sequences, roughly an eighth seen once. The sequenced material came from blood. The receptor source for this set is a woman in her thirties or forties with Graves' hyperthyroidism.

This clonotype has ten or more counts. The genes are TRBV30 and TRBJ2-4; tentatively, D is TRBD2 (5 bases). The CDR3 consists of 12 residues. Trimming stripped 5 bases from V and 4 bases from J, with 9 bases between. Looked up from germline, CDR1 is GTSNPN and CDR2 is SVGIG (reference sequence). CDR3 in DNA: TGTGCCTGGGTGACGGGAAAAAACATTCAGTACTTC. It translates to CAWVTGKNIQYF.

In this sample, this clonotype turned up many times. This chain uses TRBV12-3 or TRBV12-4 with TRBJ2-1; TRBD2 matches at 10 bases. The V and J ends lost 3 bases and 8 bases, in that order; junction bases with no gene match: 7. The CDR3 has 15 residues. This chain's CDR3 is CASSFEREGHDEQFF. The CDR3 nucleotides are TGTGCCAGCAGTTTCGAGCGGGAGGGCCATGATGAGCAGTTCTTC.

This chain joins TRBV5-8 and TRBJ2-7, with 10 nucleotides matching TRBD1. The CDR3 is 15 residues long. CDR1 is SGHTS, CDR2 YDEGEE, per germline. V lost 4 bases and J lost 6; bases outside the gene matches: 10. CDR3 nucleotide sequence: TGTGCCAGCAGCCAGGACAGGGGGGTTCGTTCCGAGCAGTACTTC. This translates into CASSQDRGVRSEQYF.

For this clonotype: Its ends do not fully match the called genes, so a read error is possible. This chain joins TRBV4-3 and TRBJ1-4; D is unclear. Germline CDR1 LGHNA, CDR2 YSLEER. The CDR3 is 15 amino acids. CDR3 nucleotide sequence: TGCGCCAGCAGCCAAGGGCCCCCAACTAATGCAAAACTGTTTTTT. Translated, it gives CASSQGPPTNAKLFF.

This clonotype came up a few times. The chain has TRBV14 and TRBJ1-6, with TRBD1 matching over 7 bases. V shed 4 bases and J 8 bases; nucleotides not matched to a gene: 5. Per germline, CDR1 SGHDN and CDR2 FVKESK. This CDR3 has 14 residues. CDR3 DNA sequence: TGTGCCAGCAGCCGGGACAGCAGATATTCACCCCTCCACTTT. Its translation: CASSRDSRYSPLHF.

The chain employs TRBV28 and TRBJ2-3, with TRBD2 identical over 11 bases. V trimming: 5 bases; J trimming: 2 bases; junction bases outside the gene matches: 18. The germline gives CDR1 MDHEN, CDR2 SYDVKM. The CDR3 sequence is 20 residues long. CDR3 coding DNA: TGTGCCAGCAGTGAGGGGCTAGCGGGAGGCCTCAATCCATTCACAGATACGCAGTATTTT. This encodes CASSEGLAGGLNPFTDTQYF.

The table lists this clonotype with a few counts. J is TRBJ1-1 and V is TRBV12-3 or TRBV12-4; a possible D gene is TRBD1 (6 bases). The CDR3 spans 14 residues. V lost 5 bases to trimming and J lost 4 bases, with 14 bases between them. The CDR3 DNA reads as TGTGCCAGCAGTCGACCGGGCAGGGGCACTGAAGCTTTCTTT. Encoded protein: CASSRPGRGTEAFF.

CDR3 nucleotides: TGTGCCAGCAGTCCCGCCGGGACAGGGGGACTTAATTCACCCCTCCACTTT. It yields the protein CASSPAGTGGLNSPLHF. The chain is built from TRBV12-3 or TRBV12-4 and TRBJ1-6, with 11 nucleotides matching TRBD1. V was clipped by 5 bases and J by 6 bases; unmatched bases: 9. This CDR3 contains 17 residues.

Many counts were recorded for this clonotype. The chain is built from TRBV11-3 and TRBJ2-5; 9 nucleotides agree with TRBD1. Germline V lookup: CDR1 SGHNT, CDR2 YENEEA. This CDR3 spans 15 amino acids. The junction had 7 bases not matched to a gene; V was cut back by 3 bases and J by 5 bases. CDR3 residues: CASSFEGQGMETQYF. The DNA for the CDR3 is TGTGCCAGCAGCTTCGAGGGACAGGGCATGGAGACCCAGTACTTC.

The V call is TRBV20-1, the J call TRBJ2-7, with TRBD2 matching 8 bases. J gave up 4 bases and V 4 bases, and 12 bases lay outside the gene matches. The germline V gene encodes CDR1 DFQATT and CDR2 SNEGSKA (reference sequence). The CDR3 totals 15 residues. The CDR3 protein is CSATPGLETTYEQYF. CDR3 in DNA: TGCAGTGCTACCCCGGGACTAGAAACCACTTACGAGCAGTACTTC.

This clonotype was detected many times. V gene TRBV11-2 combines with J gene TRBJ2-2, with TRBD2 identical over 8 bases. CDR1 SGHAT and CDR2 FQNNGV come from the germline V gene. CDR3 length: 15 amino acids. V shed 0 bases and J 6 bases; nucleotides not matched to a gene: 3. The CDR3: CASSLEAGVPGELFF. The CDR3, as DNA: TGTGCCAGCAGCTTAGAAGCGGGAGTCCCCGGGGAGCTGTTTTTT.

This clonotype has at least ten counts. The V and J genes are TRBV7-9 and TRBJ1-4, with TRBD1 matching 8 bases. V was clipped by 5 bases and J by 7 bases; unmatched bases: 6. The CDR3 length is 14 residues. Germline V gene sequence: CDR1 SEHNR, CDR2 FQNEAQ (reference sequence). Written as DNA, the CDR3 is TGTGCCAGCAGCACCGGACAGGGAGGTGAAAAACTGTTTTTT. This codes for CASSTGQGGEKLFF.

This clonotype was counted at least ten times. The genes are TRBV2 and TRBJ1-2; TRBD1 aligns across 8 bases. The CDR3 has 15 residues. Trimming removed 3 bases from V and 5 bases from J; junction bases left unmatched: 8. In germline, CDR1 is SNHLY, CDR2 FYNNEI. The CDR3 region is CASSEGQGAYYGYTF. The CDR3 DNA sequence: TGTGCCAGCAGTGAGGGCCAGGGGGCCTATTATGGCTACACCTTC.

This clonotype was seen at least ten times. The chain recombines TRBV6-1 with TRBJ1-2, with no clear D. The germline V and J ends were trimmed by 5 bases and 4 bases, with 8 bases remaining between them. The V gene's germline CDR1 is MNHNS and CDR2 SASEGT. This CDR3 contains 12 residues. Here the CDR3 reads CASSISAYGYTF. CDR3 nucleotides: TGTGCCAGCAGTATTTCGGCCTATGGCTACACCTTC.